Listed below are T cell receptor beta chains from one sample, sequenced in a study of blood T cell repertoires in COVID-19. Sequencing was performed with immunoSEQ multiplex PCR; in TCRdb, only in-frame clones are kept and a portion is missing. The repertoire includes over 45,000 clones, around 80% of them detected once, and more than 8% sits in the top ten. What was sequenced was peripheral blood. These receptors were taken from a woman older than 75 with acute or convalescent COVID-19. CDR3s include the opening cysteine and the closing phenylalanine or tryptophan. D genes are given only for firm matches. Not all rows give a size; the values are once, few, many and, for expanded clones, a class.

CDR3 protein: CASSSGLAGSNEQFF
CDR3 DNA: TGTGCCAGCAGTTCGGGACTAGCGGGGTCCAATGAGCAGTTCTTC
D gene: TRBD2
V gene: TRBV28
J gene: TRBJ2-1
clone size: -

CDR3 protein: CASSTRQVATNEKLFF
CDR3 DNA: TGCGCCAGCAGCACGCGACAGGTTGCAACTAATGAAAAACTGTTTTTT
D gene: -
V gene: TRBV4-1
J gene: TRBJ1-4
clone size: -

CDR3 protein: CASSLEVEGTQYF
CDR3 DNA: TGCGCCAGCAGCTTGGAGGTCGAGGGGACCCAGTACTTC
D gene: -
V gene: TRBV5-1
J gene: TRBJ2-5
clone size: -

CDR3 protein: CASSEEGTSGSYGTDTQYF
CDR3 DNA: TGTGCCAGCAGTGAGGAGGGGACTAGCGGGAGTTACGGGACAGATACGCAGTATTTT
D gene: TRBD2
V gene: TRBV6-1
J gene: TRBJ2-3
clone size: -

CDR3 protein: CASSPTRFGTGELFF
CDR3 DNA: TGTGCCAGCAGTCCGACTAGGTTTGGCACCGGGGAGCTGTTTTTT
D gene: -
V gene: TRBV2
J gene: TRBJ2-2
clone size: -

CDR3 protein: CASQQIGESATNEKLFF
CDR3 DNA: TGTGCCAGCCAGCAAATAGGAGAGTCTGCAACTAATGAAAAACTGTTTTTT
D gene: -
V gene: TRBV21-1
J gene: TRBJ1-4
clone size: few

CDR3 protein: CASSRRVSLTGQGGLGDAFF
CDR3 DNA: TGTGCCAGCAGCAGGCGGGTCTCTCTTACGGGACAGGGGGGCCTAGGAGATGCTTTCTTT
D gene: TRBD1
V gene: TRBV5-4
J gene: TRBJ1-1
clone size: once

CDR3 protein: CASSTGTSGGQETQYF
CDR3 DNA: TGTGCCAGTAGTACCGGGACTAGCGGGGGGCAAGAGACCCAGTACTTC
D gene: TRBD2
V gene: TRBV19
J gene: TRBJ2-5
clone size: once

CDR3 protein: CASSEVTGTGVEQYF
CDR3 DNA: TGTGCCAGCAGTGAGGTAACCGGGACAGGGGTCGAGCAGTACTTC
D gene: TRBD1
V gene: TRBV6-1
J gene: TRBJ2-7
clone size: -

CDR3 protein: CASSLGGQGTEAFF
CDR3 DNA: TGCGCCAGCAGCTTGGGGGGTCAGGGGACTGAAGCTTTCTTT
D gene: -
V gene: TRBV5-1
J gene: TRBJ1-1
clone size: few

CDR3 protein: CASSLPGWDNEQFF
CDR3 DNA: TGTGCCAGCAGCTTACCGGGATGGGACAATGAGCAGTTCTTC
D gene: -
V gene: TRBV11-2
J gene: TRBJ2-1
clone size: -

CDR3 protein: CASRQGSMGTRQPQHF
CDR3 DNA: TGTGCCAGCAGGCAGGGGTCAATGGGCACGAGGCAGCCCCAGCATTTT
D gene: -
V gene: TRBV28
J gene: TRBJ1-5
clone size: -

CDR3 protein: CASSLLGQMAFF
CDR3 DNA: TGTGCCAGCAGCTTGTTGGGGCAGATGGCTTTCTTT
D gene: -
V gene: TRBV7-9
J gene: TRBJ1-1
clone size: -

CDR3 protein: CASSDSRRLYYEQYF
CDR3 DNA: TGTGCCAGCAGTGACTCGAGGAGACTTTACTACGAGCAGTACTTC
D gene: -
V gene: TRBV6-4
J gene: TRBJ2-7
clone size: -

CDR3 protein: CASSQEGGRVWVYF
CDR3 DNA: TGCGCCAGCAGCCAAGAAGGGGGCCGAGTTTGGGTGTATTTT
D gene: TRBD1
V gene: TRBV4-1
J gene: TRBJ1-3
clone size: -

CDR3 protein: CASSLRGGREETQYF
CDR3 DNA: TGTGCCAGCAGCTTGCGGGGGGGCCGGGAAGAGACCCAGTACTTC
D gene: TRBD2
V gene: TRBV7-2
J gene: TRBJ2-5
clone size: -

CDR3 protein: CASSRGMSEAFF
CDR3 DNA: TGTGCCAGCAGCCGAGGGATGTCTGAAGCTTTCTTT
D gene: -
V gene: TRBV3-1/TRBV3-2
J gene: TRBJ1-1
clone size: -

CDR3 protein: CASRAGLHEQYF
CDR3 DNA: TGTGCCAGCAGGGCAGGGCTACACGAGCAGTACTTC
D gene: -
V gene: TRBV11-2
J gene: TRBJ2-7
clone size: -

CDR3 protein: CASRTGGAGNEQFF
CDR3 DNA: TGTGCCAGCAGGACCGGGGGGGCCGGCAATGAGCAGTTCTTC
D gene: TRBD2
V gene: TRBV3-1/TRBV3-2
J gene: TRBJ2-1
clone size: -

CDR3 protein: CASSQGRQETQYF
CDR3 DNA: TGTGCCAGCAGCCAAGGCAGACAAGAGACCCAGTACTTC
D gene: -
V gene: TRBV3-1/TRBV3-2
J gene: TRBJ2-5
clone size: -

CDR3 protein: CASSLGRASTDTQYF
CDR3 DNA: TGTGCCAGCAGCTTGGGCAGGGCAAGCACAGATACGCAGTATTTT
D gene: -
V gene: TRBV5-6
J gene: TRBJ2-3
clone size: -

CDR3 protein: CATEGAFRIF
CDR3 DNA: TGTGCCACCGAGGGGGCTTTTCGAATCTTC
D gene: TRBD1
V gene: TRBV2
J gene: TRBJ2-1
clone size: -

CDR3 protein: CASSPGPVNMDEQFF
CDR3 DNA: TGTGCCAGCAGCCCGGGTCCCGTGAATATGGATGAGCAGTTCTTC
D gene: -
V gene: TRBV7-2
J gene: TRBJ2-1
clone size: -

CDR3 protein: CASTTAGNTGELFF
CDR3 DNA: TGTGCCAGCACGACGGCGGGAAACACCGGGGAGCTGTTTTTT
D gene: -
V gene: TRBV27
J gene: TRBJ2-2
clone size: -

CDR3 protein: CASRKGGSNTEAFF
CDR3 DNA: TGTGCCAGCAGGAAAGGGGGCTCAAACACTGAAGCTTTCTTT
D gene: TRBD1
V gene: TRBV7-8
J gene: TRBJ1-1
clone size: -

CDR3 protein: CASSEAGGSYF
CDR3 DNA: TGTGCCAGCAGCGAAGCAGGGGGCTCCTACTTC
D gene: TRBD1
V gene: TRBV6-1
J gene: TRBJ2-4
clone size: -

CDR3 protein: CASRPQGGTEAFF
CDR3 DNA: TGTGCCAGTAGACCTCAGGGGGGCACTGAAGCTTTCTTT
D gene: TRBD1
V gene: TRBV19
J gene: TRBJ1-1
clone size: -

CDR3 protein: CASSTRGTGNTIYF
CDR3 DNA: TGTGCCAGCAGCACCAGGGGGACTGGAAACACCATATATTTT
D gene: TRBD1
V gene: TRBV3-1/TRBV3-2
J gene: TRBJ1-3
clone size: -

CDR3 protein: CASSFPGTGEETQYF
CDR3 DNA: TGTGCCAGCAGTTTCCCGGGGACGGGGGAAGAGACCCAGTACTTC
D gene: -
V gene: TRBV28
J gene: TRBJ2-5
clone size: -

CDR3 protein: CASSPPDRVRTDTQYF
CDR3 DNA: TGTGCCAGCTCACCACCGGACAGGGTGCGCACAGATACGCAGTATTTT
D gene: TRBD1
V gene: TRBV18
J gene: TRBJ2-3
clone size: few

CDR3 protein: CASTRPGETQYF
CDR3 DNA: TGTGCCAGCACTAGACCGGGGGAGACCCAGTACTTC
D gene: -
V gene: TRBV12-3/TRBV12-4
J gene: TRBJ2-5
clone size: -

CDR3 protein: CATSRDTGEGNTDTQYF
CDR3 DNA: TGTGCCACCAGCAGAGATACGGGGGAGGGTAACACAGATACGCAGTATTTT
D gene: TRBD2
V gene: TRBV15
J gene: TRBJ2-3
clone size: -

CDR3 protein: CASSRGQQNTGELFF
CDR3 DNA: TGTGCCAGCAGCAGGGGACAGCAGAACACCGGGGAGCTGTTTTTT
D gene: TRBD1
V gene: TRBV5-8
J gene: TRBJ2-2
clone size: -

CDR3 protein: CASGTGNTYEQYF
CDR3 DNA: TGTGCCAGCGGAACAGGGAATACCTACGAGCAGTACTTC
D gene: -
V gene: TRBV6-5
J gene: TRBJ2-7
clone size: -

CDR3 protein: CASSPRTGVYNEQFF
CDR3 DNA: TGTGCCAGTAGTCCTCGGACAGGAGTCTACAATGAGCAGTTCTTC
D gene: TRBD1
V gene: TRBV19
J gene: TRBJ2-1
clone size: once

CDR3 protein: CASRLARTEAFF
CDR3 DNA: TGTGCCAGCAGACTAGCGCGGACTGAAGCTTTCTTT
D gene: -
V gene: TRBV12-3/TRBV12-4
J gene: TRBJ1-1
clone size: -

CDR3 protein: CASRGQTGEFHEQYF
CDR3 DNA: TGTGCCAGCAGGGGTCAGACAGGGGAGTTCCACGAGCAGTACTTC
D gene: TRBD1
V gene: TRBV28
J gene: TRBJ2-7
clone size: once

CDR3 protein: CASSPSAGGGDQPQHF
CDR3 DNA: TGTGCCAGCTCACCTTCTGCAGGGGGCGGGGACCAGCCCCAGCATTTT
D gene: TRBD1
V gene: TRBV18
J gene: TRBJ1-5
clone size: -

CDR3 protein: CASTQRQGADGANVLTF
CDR3 DNA: TGTGCCAGCACACAACGGCAGGGGGCGGATGGGGCCAACGTCCTGACTTTC
D gene: TRBD1
V gene: TRBV5-4
J gene: TRBJ2-6
clone size: -

CDR3 protein: CASSVGRDPAFF
CDR3 DNA: TGTGCCAGCAGTGTGGGCAGGGATCCAGCTTTCTTT
D gene: -
V gene: TRBV2
J gene: TRBJ1-1
clone size: -

CDR3 protein: CASSLVSGGSGEQYF
CDR3 DNA: TGCGCCAGCAGCTTGGTGTCAGGAGGTTCGGGCGAGCAGTACTTC
D gene: -
V gene: TRBV5-1
J gene: TRBJ2-7
clone size: -

CDR3 protein: CASRPPSGGYNEQFF
CDR3 DNA: TGTGCCAGCAGACCCCCTAGCGGGGGGTACAATGAGCAGTTCTTC
D gene: TRBD2
V gene: TRBV28
J gene: TRBJ2-1
clone size: -

CDR3 protein: CASSLGAGVNTEAFF
CDR3 DNA: TGTGCCAGCAGCTTAGGTGCCGGGGTGAACACTGAAGCTTTCTTT
D gene: -
V gene: TRBV7-8
J gene: TRBJ1-1
clone size: -

CDR3 protein: CASSIGLAGLNEQFF
CDR3 DNA: TGTGCCAGCAGCATTGGACTAGCGGGCCTCAATGAGCAGTTCTTC
D gene: TRBD2
V gene: TRBV3-1/TRBV3-2
J gene: TRBJ2-1
clone size: -

CDR3 protein: CASSLDGDSLSEQYF
CDR3 DNA: TGTGCCAGCAGCTTAGATGGAGACAGCCTAAGCGAGCAGTACTTC
D gene: -
V gene: TRBV11-2
J gene: TRBJ2-7
clone size: -

CDR3 protein: CASSSIAGGYNEQFF
CDR3 DNA: TGTGCCAGCAGTTCTATAGCGGGAGGGTACAATGAGCAGTTCTTC
D gene: TRBD2
V gene: TRBV27
J gene: TRBJ2-1
clone size: -

CDR3 protein: CATSRDRLAGSLEQYF
CDR3 DNA: TGTGCCACCAGCAGAGATCGGCTAGCGGGATCGCTGGAGCAGTACTTC
D gene: TRBD2
V gene: TRBV15
J gene: TRBJ2-7
clone size: -

CDR3 protein: CAISTGLNSPLHF
CDR3 DNA: TGTGCCATTTCGACAGGCCTGAATTCACCCCTCCACTTT
D gene: -
V gene: TRBV30
J gene: TRBJ1-6
clone size: -

CDR3 protein: CASSSTGLGDREYTEAFF
CDR3 DNA: TGTGCCAGCAGTTCCACGGGATTAGGGGACAGGGAGTACACTGAAGCTTTCTTT
D gene: TRBD1
V gene: TRBV27
J gene: TRBJ1-1
clone size: -

CDR3 protein: CASSEGQGTNEKLFF
CDR3 DNA: TGTGCCAGCAGCGAAGGCCAGGGAACTAATGAAAAACTGTTTTTT
D gene: -
V gene: TRBV7-9
J gene: TRBJ1-4
clone size: -

CDR3 protein: CASSLMGREESPLHF
CDR3 DNA: TGTGCCAGCAGTTTAATGGGGAGAGAAGAATCACCCCTCCACTTT
D gene: -
V gene: TRBV28
J gene: TRBJ1-6
clone size: once

CDR3 protein: CASSHQGLQIYEQYF
CDR3 DNA: TGTGCCAGCAGCCATCAGGGACTTCAGATCTACGAGCAGTACTTC
D gene: -
V gene: TRBV3-1/TRBV3-2
J gene: TRBJ2-7
clone size: -

CDR3 protein: CASSPNAGGAYGYTF
CDR3 DNA: TGTGCCAGTAGCCCCAACGCCGGGGGGGCCTATGGCTACACCTTC
D gene: -
V gene: TRBV19
J gene: TRBJ1-2
clone size: -

CDR3 protein: CASRQTSGSRHEQYF
CDR3 DNA: TGTGCCAGCAGGCAGACTAGCGGGAGTCGCCACGAGCAGTACTTC
D gene: TRBD2
V gene: TRBV2
J gene: TRBJ2-7
clone size: -